This TCR beta chain came from a study of shared clonotypes between healthy human individuals. Generated by immunoSEQ multiplex PCR, the TCRdb table keeps only in-frame clones and is missing some. The table includes about 2.4 million clones, roughly 93% detected once. Study findings and constraints: Across subsets, estimated richness was generally greater for naive than for memory populations.

Those who donated were healthy HIV-negative adults, with no recent acute infections or vaccinations reported. This clone was seen more than once but under ten times. No antigen is known for it. The sequence was obtained from a man between 18 and 29 years old in good health. Some clones in this sample may be carry-over from other donors' samples. The sequenced sample was naive CD4+ T cells from PBMCs. Indicated subset: CD45RA+ positively selected.

The CDR3 loop reads CSIRLGRNTEAFF. CDR3 DNA sequence: TGCAGCATTCGTTTAGGCAGGAACACTGAAGCTTTCTTT. V is TRBV29-1 and J is TRBJ1-1; D not certain. V was clipped by 8 bases and J by 1 base, with 14 bases between them. This CDR3 has 13 amino acids. From germline, CDR1 is SQVTM and CDR2 ANQGSEA.